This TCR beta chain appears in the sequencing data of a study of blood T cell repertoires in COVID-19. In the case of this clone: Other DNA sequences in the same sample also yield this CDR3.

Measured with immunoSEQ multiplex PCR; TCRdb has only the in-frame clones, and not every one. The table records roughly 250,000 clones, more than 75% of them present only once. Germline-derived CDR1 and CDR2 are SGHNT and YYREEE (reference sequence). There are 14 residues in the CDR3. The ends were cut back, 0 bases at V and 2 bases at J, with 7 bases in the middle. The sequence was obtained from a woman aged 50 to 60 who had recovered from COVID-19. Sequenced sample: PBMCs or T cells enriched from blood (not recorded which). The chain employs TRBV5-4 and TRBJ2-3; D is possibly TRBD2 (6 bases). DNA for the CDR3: TGTGCCAGCAGCTTGGCGGGAGCCACAGATACGCAGTATTTT. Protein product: CASSLAGATDTQYF.